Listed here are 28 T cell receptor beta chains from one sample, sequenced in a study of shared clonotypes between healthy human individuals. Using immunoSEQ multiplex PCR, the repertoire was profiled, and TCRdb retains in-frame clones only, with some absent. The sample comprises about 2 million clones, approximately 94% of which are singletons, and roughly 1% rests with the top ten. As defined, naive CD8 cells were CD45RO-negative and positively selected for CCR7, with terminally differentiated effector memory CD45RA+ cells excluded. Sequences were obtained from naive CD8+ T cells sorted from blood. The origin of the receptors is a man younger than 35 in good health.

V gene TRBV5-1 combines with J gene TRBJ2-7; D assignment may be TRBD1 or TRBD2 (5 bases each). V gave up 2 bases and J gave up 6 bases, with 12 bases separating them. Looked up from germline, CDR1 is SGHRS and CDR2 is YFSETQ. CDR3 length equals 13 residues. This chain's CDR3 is CASSFPPGTEQYF. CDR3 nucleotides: TGCGCCAGCAGCTTTCCCCCTGGGACCGAGCAGTACTTC.

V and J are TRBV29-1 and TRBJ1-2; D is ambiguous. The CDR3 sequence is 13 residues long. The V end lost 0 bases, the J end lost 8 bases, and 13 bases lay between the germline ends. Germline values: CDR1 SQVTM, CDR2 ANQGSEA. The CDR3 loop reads CSVEESEGLGYTF. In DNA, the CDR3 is TGCAGCGTTGAAGAGTCGGAGGGCCTGGGCTACACCTTC.

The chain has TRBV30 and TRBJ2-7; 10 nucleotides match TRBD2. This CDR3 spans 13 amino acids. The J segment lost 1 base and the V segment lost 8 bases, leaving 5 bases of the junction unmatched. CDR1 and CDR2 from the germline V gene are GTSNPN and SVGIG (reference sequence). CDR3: CAIEGLASYEQYF. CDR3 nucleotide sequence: TGTGCCATAGAGGGACTAGCGTCCTACGAGCAGTACTTC.

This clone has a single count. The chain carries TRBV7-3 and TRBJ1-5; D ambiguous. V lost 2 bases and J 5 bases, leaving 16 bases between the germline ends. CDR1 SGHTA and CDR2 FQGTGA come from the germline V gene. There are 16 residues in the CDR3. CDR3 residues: CASSLVVGGSYQPQHF. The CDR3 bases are TGTGCCAGCAGCTTAGTGGTCGGAGGGAGCTATCAGCCCCAGCATTTT.

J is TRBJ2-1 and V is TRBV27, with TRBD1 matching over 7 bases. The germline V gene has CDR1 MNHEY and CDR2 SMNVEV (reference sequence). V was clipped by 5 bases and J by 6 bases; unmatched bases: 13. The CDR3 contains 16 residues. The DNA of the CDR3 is TGTGCCAGCAGTCCGGAGACAGGGTTAATAGGCAATGAGCAGTTCTTC. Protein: CASSPETGLIGNEQFF.

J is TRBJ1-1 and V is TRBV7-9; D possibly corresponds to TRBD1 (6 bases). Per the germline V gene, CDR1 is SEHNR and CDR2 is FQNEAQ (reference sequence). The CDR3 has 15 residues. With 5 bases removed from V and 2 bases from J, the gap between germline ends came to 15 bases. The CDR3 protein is CASSPDQGGNTEAFF. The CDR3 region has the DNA TGTGCCAGCAGCCCAGACCAAGGGGGTAACACTGAAGCTTTCTTT.

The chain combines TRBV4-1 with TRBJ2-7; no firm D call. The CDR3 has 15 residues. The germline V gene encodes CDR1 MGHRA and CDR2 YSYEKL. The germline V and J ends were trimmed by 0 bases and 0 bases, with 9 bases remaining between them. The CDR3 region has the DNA TGCGCCAGCAGCCAAGATAAACAGACCTCCTACGAGCAGTACTTC. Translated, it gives CASSQDKQTSYEQYF.

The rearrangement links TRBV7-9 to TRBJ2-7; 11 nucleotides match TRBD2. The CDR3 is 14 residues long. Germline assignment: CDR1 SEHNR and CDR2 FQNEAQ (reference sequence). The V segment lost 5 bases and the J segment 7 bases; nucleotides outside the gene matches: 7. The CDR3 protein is CASSISGRVEEQYF. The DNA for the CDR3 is TGTGCCAGCAGCATTAGCGGGAGGGTGGAAGAGCAGTACTTC.

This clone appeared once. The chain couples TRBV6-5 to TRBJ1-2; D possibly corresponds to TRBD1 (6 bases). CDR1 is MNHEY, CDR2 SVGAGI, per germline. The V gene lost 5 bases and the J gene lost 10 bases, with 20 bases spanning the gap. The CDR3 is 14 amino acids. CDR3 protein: CASSETGQSTIYTF. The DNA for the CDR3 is TGTGCCAGCAGTGAGACCGGACAGTCGACTATCTACACCTTC.

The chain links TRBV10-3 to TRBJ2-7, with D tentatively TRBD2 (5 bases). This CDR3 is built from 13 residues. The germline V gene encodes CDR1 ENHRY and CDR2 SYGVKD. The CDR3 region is CATSLDFRYEQYF. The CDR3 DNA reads TGTGCAACCAGCCTGGACTTTAGGTACGAGCAGTACTTC.

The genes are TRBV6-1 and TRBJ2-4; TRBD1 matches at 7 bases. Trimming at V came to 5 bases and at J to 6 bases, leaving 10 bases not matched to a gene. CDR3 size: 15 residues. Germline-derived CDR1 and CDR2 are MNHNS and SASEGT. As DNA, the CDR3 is TGTGCCAGCAGTATTGGGACAGCAATCGTAAACATTCAGTACTTC. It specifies CASSIGTAIVNIQYF.

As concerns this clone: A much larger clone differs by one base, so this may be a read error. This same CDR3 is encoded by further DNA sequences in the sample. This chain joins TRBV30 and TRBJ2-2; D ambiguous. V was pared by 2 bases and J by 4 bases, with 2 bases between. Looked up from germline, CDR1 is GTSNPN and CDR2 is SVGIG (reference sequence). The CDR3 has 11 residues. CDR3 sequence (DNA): TGTGCCTGGAGTCTCACCGGGGAGCTGTTTTTT. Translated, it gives CAWSLTGELFF.

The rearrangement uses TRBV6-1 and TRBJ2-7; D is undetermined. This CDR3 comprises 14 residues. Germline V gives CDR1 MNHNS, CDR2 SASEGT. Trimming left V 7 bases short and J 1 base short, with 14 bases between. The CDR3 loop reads CASIQLGSSYEQYF. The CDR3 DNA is TGTGCCAGCATCCAACTGGGCAGTTCCTACGAGCAGTACTTC.

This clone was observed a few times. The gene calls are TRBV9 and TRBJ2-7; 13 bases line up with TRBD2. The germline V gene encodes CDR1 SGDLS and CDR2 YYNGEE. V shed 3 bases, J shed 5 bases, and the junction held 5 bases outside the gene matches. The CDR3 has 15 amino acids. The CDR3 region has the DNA TGTGCCAGCAGCGCACTAGCGGGAGGGCCCCACGAGCAGTACTTC. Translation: CASSALAGGPHEQYF.

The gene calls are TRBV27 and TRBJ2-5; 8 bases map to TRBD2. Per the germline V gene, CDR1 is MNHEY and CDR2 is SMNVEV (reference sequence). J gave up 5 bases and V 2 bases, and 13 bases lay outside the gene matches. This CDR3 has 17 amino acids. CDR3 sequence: CASSLIPGGPVQETQYF. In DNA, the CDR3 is TGTGCCAGCAGTTTAATACCGGGAGGGCCCGTTCAGGAGACCCAGTACTTC.

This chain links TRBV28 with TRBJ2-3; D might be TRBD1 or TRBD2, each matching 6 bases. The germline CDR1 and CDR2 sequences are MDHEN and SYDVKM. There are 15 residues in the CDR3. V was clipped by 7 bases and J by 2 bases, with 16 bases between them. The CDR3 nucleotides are TGTGCCAGCACTCATAGACGGGGGCCCACAGATACGCAGTATTTT. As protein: CASTHRRGPTDTQYF. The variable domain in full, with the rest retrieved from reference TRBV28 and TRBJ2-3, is DVKVTQSSRYLVKRTGEKVFLECVQDMDHENMFWYRQDPGLGLRLIYFSYDVKMKEKGDIPEGYSVSREKKERFSLILESASTNQTSMYLCASTHRRGPTDTQYFGPGTRLTVL.

CDR3 region: CASSLTGVTEAFF. CDR3 DNA: TGCGCCAGCAGCCTGACAGGGGTCACTGAAGCTTTCTTT. The chain is built from TRBV4-1 and TRBJ1-1; the match to TRBD1 covers 8 bases. Germline CDR1 and CDR2: MGHRA and YSYEKL. V was clipped by 4 bases and J by 4 bases; unmatched bases: 2. The CDR3 totals 13 residues.

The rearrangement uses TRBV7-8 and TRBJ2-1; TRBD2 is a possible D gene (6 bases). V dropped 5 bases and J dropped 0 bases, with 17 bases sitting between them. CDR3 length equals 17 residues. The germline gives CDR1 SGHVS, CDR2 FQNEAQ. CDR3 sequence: CASSLIPPGGSYNEQFF. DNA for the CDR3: TGTGCCAGCAGCCTAATCCCCCCCGGGGGCTCCTACAATGAGCAGTTCTTC.

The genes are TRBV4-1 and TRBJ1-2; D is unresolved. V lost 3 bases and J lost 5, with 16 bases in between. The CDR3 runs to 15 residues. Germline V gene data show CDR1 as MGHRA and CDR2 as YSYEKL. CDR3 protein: CASSQPQVLGYGYTF. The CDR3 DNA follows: TGCGCCAGCAGCCAGCCCCAGGTGTTGGGGTATGGCTACACCTTC.

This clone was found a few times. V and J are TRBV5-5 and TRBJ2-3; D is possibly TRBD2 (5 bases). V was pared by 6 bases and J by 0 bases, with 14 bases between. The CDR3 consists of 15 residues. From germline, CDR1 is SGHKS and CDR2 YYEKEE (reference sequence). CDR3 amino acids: CASTPSGLSTDTQYF. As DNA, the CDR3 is TGTGCCAGCACCCCGTCGGGGTTGAGCACAGATACGCAGTATTTT.

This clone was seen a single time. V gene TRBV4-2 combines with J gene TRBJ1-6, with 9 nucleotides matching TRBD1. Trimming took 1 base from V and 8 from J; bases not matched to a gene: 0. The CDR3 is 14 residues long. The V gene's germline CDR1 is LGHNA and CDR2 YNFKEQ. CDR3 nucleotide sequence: TGTGCCAGCAGCCAAGGACAGGGGGATTCACCCCTCCACTTT. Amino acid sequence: CASSQGQGDSPLHF.

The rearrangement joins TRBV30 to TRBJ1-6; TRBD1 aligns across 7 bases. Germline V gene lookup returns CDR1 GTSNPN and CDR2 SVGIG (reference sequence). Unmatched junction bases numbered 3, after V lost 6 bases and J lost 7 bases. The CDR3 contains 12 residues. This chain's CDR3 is CACQGGNSPLHF. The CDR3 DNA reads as TGTGCCTGCCAGGGGGGGAATTCACCCCTCCACTTT. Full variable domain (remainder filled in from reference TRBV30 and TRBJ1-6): SQTIHQWPATLVQPVGSPLSLECTVEGTSNPNLYWYRQAAGRGLQLLFYSVGIGQISSEVPQNLSASRPQDRQFILSSKKLLLSDSGFYLCACQGGNSPLHFGNGTRLTVT.

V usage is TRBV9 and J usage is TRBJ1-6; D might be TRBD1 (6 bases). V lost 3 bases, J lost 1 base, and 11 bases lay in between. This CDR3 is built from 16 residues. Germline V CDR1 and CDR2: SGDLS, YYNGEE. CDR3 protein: CASSAGDRSYNSPLHF. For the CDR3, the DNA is TGTGCCAGCAGCGCAGGGGATAGATCCTATAATTCACCCCTCCACTTT.

CDR3 amino acids: CASSENGSGGAIAKNIQYF. For the CDR3, the DNA is TGTGCCAGCAGTGAAAATGGTAGCGGGGGTGCAATAGCCAAAAACATTCAGTACTTC. The chain links TRBV2 to TRBJ2-4, with 9 bases matching TRBD2. The V segment lost 2 bases and the J segment 0 bases; nucleotides outside the gene matches: 11. CDR3 size: 19 residues. CDR1 and CDR2 from the germline V gene are SNHLY and FYNNEI.

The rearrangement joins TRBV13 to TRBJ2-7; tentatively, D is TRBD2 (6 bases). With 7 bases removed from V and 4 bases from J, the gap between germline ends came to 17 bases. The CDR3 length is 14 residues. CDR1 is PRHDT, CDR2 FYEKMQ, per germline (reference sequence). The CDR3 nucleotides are TGTGCCAGCACCCCTCCGGGACTCCCTTACGAGCAGTACTTC. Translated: CASTPPGLPYEQYF.

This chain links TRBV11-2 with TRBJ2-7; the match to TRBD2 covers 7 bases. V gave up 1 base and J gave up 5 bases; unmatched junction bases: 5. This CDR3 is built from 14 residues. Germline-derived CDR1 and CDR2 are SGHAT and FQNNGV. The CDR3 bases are TGTGCCAGCAGCTTAGTTGGGACTACCAACGAGCAGTACTTC. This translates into CASSLVGTTNEQYF.

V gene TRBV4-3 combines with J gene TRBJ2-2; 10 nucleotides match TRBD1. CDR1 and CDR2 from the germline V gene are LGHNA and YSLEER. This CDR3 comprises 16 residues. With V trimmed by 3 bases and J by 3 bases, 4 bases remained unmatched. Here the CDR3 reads CASSHGGTGDTGELFF. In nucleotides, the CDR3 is TGCGCCAGCAGCCATGGGGGGACAGGGGACACCGGGGAGCTGTTTTTT.

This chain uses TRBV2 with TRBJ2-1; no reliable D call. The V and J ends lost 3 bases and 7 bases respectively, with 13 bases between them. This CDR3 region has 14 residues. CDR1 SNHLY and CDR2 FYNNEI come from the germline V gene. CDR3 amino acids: CASSESGRLNEQFF. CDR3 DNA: TGTGCCAGCAGTGAGAGTGGCAGGTTGAATGAGCAGTTCTTC.